A selection of T cell receptor beta chains follows, all from one sample in a study of T cell responses to AZD1222 COVID-19 vaccine. Sequencing used immunoSEQ multiplex PCR; TCRdb keeps in-frame clones, though not all of them. The data contain more than 100,000 clones, 88% of them seen just once; the ten biggest clones take up approximately 2.4%. Sequenced here: peripheral blood, sampled on day 0 of AZD1222 vaccination. These receptors all come from an adult in good health. Both conserved end residues are part of each CDR3. Each record gives: CDR3 protein, CDR3 DNA, J gene, D gene, clone size, V gene. The D gene is left open where the match is weak. Clone size is shown for a subset of rows, as once, few, many or a class of expanded clone.

CDR3: CASSFGRNYGYTF; DNA: TGTGCCAGCAGTTTCGGCAGGAACTATGGCTACACCTTC; J: TRBJ1-2; D: -; size: -; V: TRBV27
CDR3: CAWSVRVSDTQYF; DNA: TGTGCCTGGAGTGTACGGGTTTCAGATACGCAGTATTTT; J: TRBJ2-3; D: -; size: -; V: TRBV30
CDR3: CASSPRQGSGYTF; DNA: TGTGCCAGCAGTCCCCGACAGGGTTCTGGCTACACCTTC; J: TRBJ1-2; D: TRBD1; size: -; V: TRBV27
CDR3: CASSVGLNTEAFF; DNA: TGTGCCAGCAGTGTGGGGCTGAACACTGAAGCTTTCTTT; J: TRBJ1-1; D: -; size: -; V: TRBV2
CDR3: CATRGGGYTF; DNA: TGTGCCACCAGGGGTGGGGGCTACACCTTC; J: TRBJ1-2; D: -; size: once; V: TRBV28
CDR3: CASSLTRSSYNEQFF; DNA: TGTGCCAGCAGTTTGACCCGGAGCTCCTACAATGAGCAGTTCTTC; J: TRBJ2-1; D: -; size: -; V: TRBV28
CDR3: CASSRGTYTQYF; DNA: TGTGCCAGCTCACGGGGGACTTATACGCAGTATTTT; J: TRBJ2-3; D: -; size: -; V: TRBV18
CDR3: CASSPQTTLGDTQYF; DNA: TGCGCCAGCAGCCCCCAGACTACCTTGGGGGATACGCAGTATTTT; J: TRBJ2-3; D: -; size: -; V: TRBV5-1
CDR3: CASSGDTFLNYGYTF; DNA: TGTGCCAGCAGCGGCGACACCTTCTTGAACTATGGCTACACCTTC; J: TRBJ1-2; D: -; size: -; V: TRBV9
CDR3: CASSRTSSMGPSYNEQFF; DNA: TGTGCCAGCTCACGGACGTCCTCTATGGGCCCCTCCTACAATGAGCAGTTCTTC; J: TRBJ2-1; D: -; size: -; V: TRBV18
CDR3: CASSSLPGTGAYEQYF; DNA: TGTGCCAGCAGCTCCCTCCCAGGGACTGGAGCCTACGAGCAGTACTTC; J: TRBJ2-7; D: -; size: -; V: TRBV11-2
CDR3: CASSAPGQGIYEQYF; DNA: TGTGCCAGCAGCGCACCGGGACAGGGGATCTACGAGCAGTACTTC; J: TRBJ2-7; D: TRBD1; size: -; V: TRBV5-4
CDR3: CASSIGGGAPQYF; DNA: TGTGCCAGTAGTATAGGGGGTGGGGCCCCGCAGTATTTT; J: TRBJ2-3; D: -; size: -; V: TRBV19
CDR3: CASSSLRDGSYEQYF; DNA: TGTGCCAGCAGTTCCCTCCGGGACGGTTCCTACGAGCAGTACTTC; J: TRBJ2-7; D: -; size: few; V: TRBV6-5
CDR3: CASSLHGSPLHF; DNA: TGTGCCAGCAGTTTACATGGTTCACCCCTCCACTTT; J: TRBJ1-6; D: -; size: -; V: TRBV12-3/TRBV12-4
CDR3: CASYGDLQANYGYTF; DNA: TGTGCCAGCTACGGGGACCTTCAGGCTAACTATGGCTACACCTTC; J: TRBJ1-2; D: -; size: once; V: TRBV2
CDR3: CASRTAGIEQYF; DNA: TGCGCCAGCAGGACTGCGGGGATCGAGCAGTACTTC; J: TRBJ2-7; D: -; size: few; V: TRBV10-2
CDR3: CASGRGLDSPLHF; DNA: TGTGCGAGTGGCAGGGGTTTGGATTCACCCCTCCACTTT; J: TRBJ1-6; D: -; size: once; V: TRBV19
CDR3: CASSKGRGSPSSYNEQFF; DNA: TGCGCCAGCAGCAAGGGCCGAGGCAGCCCCAGCTCCTACAATGAGCAGTTCTTC; J: TRBJ2-1; D: -; size: -; V: TRBV10-2
CDR3: CASSFGGRGNQPQHF; DNA: TGTGCCAGCAGCTTCGGGGGGAGAGGCAATCAGCCCCAGCATTTT; J: TRBJ1-5; D: -; size: -; V: TRBV13
CDR3: CASSQDRVDEQFF; DNA: TGTGCCAGCAGCCAAGATCGGGTCGATGAGCAGTTCTTC; J: TRBJ2-1; D: -; size: -; V: TRBV4-2
CDR3: CASSPRGGGREKLFF; DNA: TGTGCCAGCAGTCCCCGGGGAGGGGGCCGGGAAAAACTGTTTTTT; J: TRBJ1-4; D: TRBD1; size: -; V: TRBV28
CDR3: CASTWGDNAPLHF; DNA: TGTGCCAGCACCTGGGGGGACAATGCACCCCTCCACTTT; J: TRBJ1-6; D: -; size: -; V: TRBV5-6
CDR3: CASSYLSRKGSGYTF; DNA: TGTGCCAGCAGTTACTTGAGCAGGAAGGGCAGCGGCTACACCTTC; J: TRBJ1-2; D: -; size: -; V: TRBV6-5
CDR3: CAISLTSSGETQYF; DNA: TGTGCCATCAGTCTGACAAGTTCGGGAGAGACCCAGTACTTC; J: TRBJ2-5; D: -; size: -; V: TRBV10-3
CDR3: CAWSVRGRGGQPQHF; DNA: TGTGCCTGGAGTGTAAGGGGAAGGGGTGGACAGCCCCAGCATTTT; J: TRBJ1-5; D: -; size: few; V: TRBV30
CDR3: CASSSVGAYEQYF; DNA: TGTGCCAGTAGTTCGGTGGGGGCCTACGAGCAGTACTTC; J: TRBJ2-7; D: -; size: once; V: TRBV19
CDR3: CAGSLRYEQYF; DNA: TGTGCCGGCAGTTTAAGGTACGAGCAGTACTTC; J: TRBJ2-7; D: -; size: -; V: TRBV5-8
CDR3: CASSLGAGGYAYEQYF; DNA: TGTGCCAGCAGCTTAGGAGCGGGAGGTTACGCCTACGAGCAGTACTTC; J: TRBJ2-7; D: TRBD2; size: -; V: TRBV7-2